Shown below are 21 T cell receptor beta chains from a single sample sequenced in a study of blood T cell repertoires in COVID-19. The assay was immunoSEQ multiplex PCR, and TCRdb's table has in-frame clones only and misses some. Counted here are 90,000 to 120,000 clones, approximately 90% occurring once; the ten biggest clones make up around 6.5%. The sample taken for sequencing was peripheral blood. These receptors all come from a man in his fifties with active or convalescent COVID-19.

The chain combines TRBV6-5 with TRBJ1-1; no firm D call. Trimming removed 8 bases at V and 1 base at J, with 11 bases between. Germline loops: CDR1 MNHEY, CDR2 SVGAGI. The CDR3 spans 13 residues. CDR3 in amino acids: CASASTWNTEAFF. CDR3 sequence (DNA): TGTGCCAGCGCATCAACTTGGAACACTGAAGCTTTCTTT.

This clone was seen a handful of times. This chain joins TRBV10-2 and TRBJ2-3; unclear D gene. V lost 3 bases, J lost 5 bases, and 15 bases lay in between. The CDR3 runs to 15 residues. CDR1 and CDR2 (germline): WSHSY, SAAADI. CDR3: CASSEPYPTLDTQYF. For the CDR3, the DNA is TGCGCCAGCAGTGAACCCTACCCGACACTAGATACGCAGTATTTT.

The chain links TRBV27 to TRBJ2-3; no clear D gene. The CDR3 is made up of 15 amino acids. Trimming pared 2 bases from V and 5 bases from J, leaving 14 bases between. Germline V gene data show CDR1 as MNHEY and CDR2 as SMNVEV (reference sequence). CDR3 DNA sequence: TGTGCCAGCAGTTTAAGTTTCGGCGGCGTAGATACGCAGTATTTT. This sequence encodes CASSLSFGGVDTQYF.

The chain links TRBV4-3 to TRBJ2-4, with D unclear. Trimming stripped 2 bases from V and 8 bases from J, with 10 bases between. In germline, CDR1 is LGHNA, CDR2 YSLEER. This CDR3 spans 13 amino acids. The CDR3 DNA reads TGCGCCAGCAGCCAAATTTTGGCGGACATTCAGTACTTC. Amino acid sequence: CASSQILADIQYF.

V usage is TRBV5-1 and J usage is TRBJ2-1, with 8 bases fitting TRBD1. Germline trimming cut 2 bases from V and 7 bases from J; bases unmatched to any gene: 2. The CDR3 length is 13 residues. Germline loops: CDR1 SGHRS, CDR2 YFSETQ. The CDR3 reads CASSFTGGNEQFF. The DNA of the CDR3 is TGCGCCAGCAGCTTTACAGGGGGAAATGAGCAGTTCTTC.

The V call is TRBV28, the J call TRBJ1-5, with D possibly being TRBD1 (5 bases). The CDR3 length is 13 residues. The ends were cut back, 5 bases at V and 6 bases at J, with 11 bases in the middle. The germline V gene has CDR1 MDHEN and CDR2 SYDVKM. CDR3 bases: TGTGCCAGCAGTCCTAACCAGGGTCAGCCCCAGCATTTT. Its translation is CASSPNQGQPQHF. Supplemented by reference TRBV28 and TRBJ1-5, the full variable domain reads DVKVTQSSRYLVKRTGEKVFLECVQDMDHENMFWYRQDPGLGLRLIYFSYDVKMKEKGDIPEGYSVSREKKERFSLILESASTNQTSMYLCASSPNQGQPQHFGDGTRLSIL.

The chain couples TRBV15 to TRBJ2-7, with 8 bases fitting TRBD1. Germline CDR1 reads LNHNV; CDR2 reads YYDKDF (reference sequence). The CDR3 consists of 15 residues. V lost 0 bases, J lost 1 base, and 2 bases stayed unmatched. CDR3 loop: CATSRDRGPSYEQYF. CDR3 sequence (DNA): TGTGCCACCAGCAGAGACAGGGGGCCTTCCTACGAGCAGTACTTC.

V gene TRBV5-5 combines with J gene TRBJ1-1; weak D call: TRBD1 (5 bases). Germline V gene sequence: CDR1 SGHKS, CDR2 YYEKEE (reference sequence). The CDR3 totals 15 residues. V lost 1 base, J lost 1 base, and 11 bases lay in between. CDR3 nucleotides: TGTGCCAGCAGCTTGCAGGGCATTCCGAACACTGAAGCTTTCTTT. This sequence encodes CASSLQGIPNTEAFF.

V and J are TRBV18 and TRBJ2-7; D not certain. In germline, CDR1 is KGHSH, CDR2 LQKENI. The V gene lost 0 bases and the J gene lost 0 bases, with 9 bases spanning the gap. The CDR3 runs 15 residues. The CDR3 loop is CASSPPSTFSYEQYF. DNA for the CDR3: TGTGCCAGCTCACCACCGTCGACTTTCTCCTACGAGCAGTACTTC. The full variable domain, with the rest looked up from reference TRBV18 and TRBJ2-7, is NAGVMQNPRHLVRRRGQEARLRCSPMKGHSHVYWYRQLPEEGLKFMVYLQKENIIDESGMPKERFSAEFPKEGPSILRIQQVVRGDSAAYFCASSPPSTFSYEQYFGPGTRLTVT.

The rearrangement joins TRBV19 to TRBJ2-5; 14 bases agree with TRBD2. The CDR3 extends over 17 amino acids. J was trimmed by 5 bases and V by 4 bases; bases with no gene match: 9. Germline V gene lookup returns CDR1 LNHDA and CDR2 SQIVND (reference sequence). Here the CDR3 DNA reads TGTGCCAGTAGTACCTCCTCCCGACTAGCGGGAGGGGAGACCCAGTACTTC. It is translated as CASSTSSRLAGGETQYF.

The chain has TRBV5-4 and TRBJ2-5; 10 bases are shared with TRBD2. Germline lookup yields CDR1 SGHNT and CDR2 YYREEE (reference sequence). The CDR3 runs to 15 residues. J lost 5 bases, V lost 4 bases, and 8 bases had no gene match. This CDR3 is CASSREAGGHETQYF. Here the CDR3 DNA reads TGTGCCAGCAGCCGAGAAGCGGGAGGGCACGAGACCCAGTACTTC.

The chain couples TRBV7-8 to TRBJ1-2; no reliable D call. Germline loops: CDR1 SGHVS, CDR2 FQNEAQ. The CDR3 is 12 amino acids. V gave up 1 base and J gave up 6 bases, with 6 bases separating them. CDR3 region: CASSLGENGYTF. In DNA form, the CDR3 reads TGTGCCAGCAGCTTAGGGGAGAATGGCTACACCTTC. Looking up the rest from reference TRBV7-8 and TRBJ1-2 gives the full variable domain: GAGVSQSPRYKVAKRGQDVALRCDPISGHVSLFWYQQALGQGPEFLTYFQNEAQLDKSGLPSDRFFAERPEGSVSTLKIQRTQQEDSAVYLCASSLGENGYTFGSGTRLTVV.

This rearrangement joins TRBV6-5 to TRBJ2-7; 9 bases are shared with TRBD1. V lost 4 bases and J lost 4; bases outside the gene matches: 8. CDR1 MNHEY and CDR2 SVGAGI come from the germline V gene. The CDR3 is 15 residues long. CDR3 amino acids: CASSSAGTGWYEQYF. Written as DNA, the CDR3 is TGTGCCAGCAGTTCCGCCGGGACAGGGTGGTACGAGCAGTACTTC.

The V gene is TRBV7-9, the J gene TRBJ2-3; D perhaps matches TRBD2 (6 bases). V shed 1 base and J shed 3 bases, with 14 bases lying between them. The CDR3 sequence is 16 residues long. CDR1 and CDR2 from the germline V gene are SEHNR and FQNEAQ (reference sequence). The CDR3 nucleotides read TGTGCCAGCAGCTTAGAGCGGGTACTCGGAACAGATACGCAGTATTTT. Protein: CASSLERVLGTDTQYF.

The chain is built from TRBV5-1 and TRBJ1-1; TRBD1 aligns across 9 bases. Germline V gene sequence: CDR1 SGHRS, CDR2 YFSETQ. V gave up 4 bases and J gave up 2 bases; unmatched junction bases: 3. CDR3 length: 14 residues. CDR3 nucleotide sequence: TGCGCCAGCAGCACGGACAGGGGAAACACTGAAGCTTTCTTT. Residues: CASSTDRGNTEAFF.

The chain is built from TRBV24-1 and TRBJ1-2; D not resolved. CDR3 length: 11 residues. Germline CDR1 KGHDR, CDR2 SFDVKD. The V end was cut by 2 bases, the J end by 8 bases, with 5 bases between. CDR3 sequence (DNA): TGTGCCACCAGTGATTCGGAGGGCTACACCTTC. It yields the protein CATSDSEGYTF.

J is TRBJ2-1 and V is TRBV6-5; D may be TRBD1 (6 bases). The CDR3 length is 13 residues. With 6 bases removed from V and 7 bases from J, the gap between germline ends came to 13 bases. Germline V gives CDR1 MNHEY, CDR2 SVGAGI. CDR3 amino acids: CASRSLQGNEQFF. CDR3 bases: TGTGCCAGCAGATCTCTACAGGGAAATGAGCAGTTCTTC.

The count of this clone is one. The J gene is TRBJ2-1, the V gene TRBV11-1, with TRBD2 identical over 9 bases. Germline V gene lookup returns CDR1 SGHAT and CDR2 FQDESV (reference sequence). CDR3 length: 12 amino acids. V was clipped by 6 bases and J by 9 bases; unmatched bases: 3. CDR3 sequence (DNA): TGTGCCAGCAGTACTAGCGGGTCTGAGCAGTTCTTC. Amino acid sequence: CASSTSGSEQFF.

V and J are TRBV19 and TRBJ1-1, with 9 bases matching TRBD1. Germline V gene data show CDR1 as LNHDA and CDR2 as SQIVND (reference sequence). The CDR3 has 19 residues. The V gene end was trimmed by 0 bases and the J gene end by 3 bases; junction bases not matched to a gene: 14. CDR3 sequence: CASSIDPRGQGRVDTEAFF. Written as DNA, the CDR3 is TGTGCCAGTAGTATAGACCCCAGGGGACAGGGACGTGTAGACACTGAAGCTTTCTTT.

DNA of the CDR3: TGTGCCAGTAGCCGAGTTGGGGGGACTGAAGCTTTCTTT. Protein product: CASSRVGGTEAFF. This chain joins TRBV19 and TRBJ1-1; possibly TRBD1 for D (5 bases). Trimming left V 6 bases short and J 5 bases short, with 13 bases between. Germline-derived CDR1 and CDR2 are LNHDA and SQIVND (reference sequence). The CDR3 contains 13 residues.

The gene calls are TRBV29-1 and TRBJ2-1, with D possibly TRBD2 on 6 matching bases. Trimming shortened V by 6 bases and J by 6 bases, and 12 bases separated the two germline ends. Germline CDR1 reads SQVTM; CDR2 reads ANQGSEA. The CDR3 sequence is 12 residues long. The chain's CDR3 is CSVLGLLNEQFF. The CDR3, as DNA: TGCAGCGTCCTGGGACTCCTCAATGAGCAGTTCTTC.